Detailed here is one TCR beta chain. Its matching antigen is unknown. As every portion of the isolated RNA was reverse transcribed, the sequencing read expressed TCRB transcripts. The data were produced by immunoSEQ multiplex PCR, yet TCRdb's version contains in-frame clones alone and is incomplete. Among about 140,000 clones listed, 6.9% were seen once. The CDR3 covers 13 residues. The germline V and J ends were trimmed by 7 bases and 5 bases, with 14 bases remaining between them. Germline loops: CDR1 SGHNT, CDR2 YYREEE (reference sequence). This specimen comes from a study of beta chain features in type 1 diabetes. The study's findings and limits: More deletions and fewer insertions at VDJ junctions were seen in type 1 diabetes patients. PCR might favor shorter templates, but any such skew would affect patients and controls equally.

Each sorted fraction was over 98% pure. This clonotype was obtained from a woman between 25 and 40 years old in good health. Sequenced: central memory CD4+ T cells from blood. The chain joins TRBV5-4 to TRBJ2-3; no clear D gene. The CDR3 is CASQPGGGDTQYF. Written as DNA, the CDR3 is TGTGCCAGCCAGCCTGGTGGCGGAGATACGCAGTATTTT.